This T cell receptor (beta chain) came from a study of shared clonotypes between healthy human individuals. Study-wide background: In total, the donors were two women and a few men aged 18 to 49. Plates per donor: three CD4 naive, three CD4 memory, two CD8 naive, one CD8 memory.

The method was immunoSEQ multiplex PCR; TCRdb's version includes in-frame clones alone and lacks a portion of them. The table records millions of clones, 90% to 95% of them present only once. V was shortened by 3 bases and J by 2 bases, with 16 bases between the two germline ends. CDR1 SQVTM and CDR2 ANQGSEA come from the germline V gene. The CDR3 consists of 15 residues. Sample: naive CD4+ T cells sorted from blood. Subset noted: CD45RA+ positively selected. The gene calls are TRBV29-1 and TRBJ1-1, with D possibly matching TRBD1 (5 bases). The clonotype comes from a man between 18 and 29 years old in good health. The CDR3: CSVDWGRFVNTEAFF. The CDR3 coding sequence is TGCAGCGTTGACTGGGGCCGATTCGTTAACACTGAAGCTTTCTTT.